This T cell receptor (beta chain) was observed in a study of metastatic and nonmetastatic thyroid tumors. Every patient underwent thyroid surgery untreated. TCRdb re-analyzed the PCR reads through MiXCR. Here the sample spans around 8,400 clones, about 45% being singletons. The CDR3 has 17 residues. The J segment lost 7 bases and the V segment lost 4 bases, leaving 13 bases of the junction unmatched. Germline CDR1 reads SGDLS; CDR2 reads YYNGEE. The J gene is TRBJ2-7, the V gene TRBV9; 14 positions agree with TRBD2. Sample: tumor tissue. The receptor was isolated from a male donor with papillary thyroid cancer or a benign thyroid nodule (not recorded which). Some clones in this sample may be carry-over from other donors' samples. The CDR3 loop is CASSPGLAGGFLGEQYF. The CDR3 bases are TGTGCCAGCAGCCCTGGACTAGCGGGAGGCTTTCTGGGGGAGCAGTACTTC.